The 8 T cell receptor beta chains reported below all come from one sample, sequenced in a study of yellow fever vaccine responses in identical twins. TCRdb itself ran the RT-PCR reads through MiXCR, one entry per CDR3 protein. Of about 6,000 distinct CDR3 sequences detected, 50% to 80% appear once; the ten largest clones hold about 4%. The source material was T cells from blood (PBMCs), unsorted or a sorted subset (not recorded which), sampled before or after yellow fever vaccination (not recorded which). Receptors originate from a woman aged 18-30 years who received the yellow fever vaccine.

This rearrangement joins TRBV20-1 to TRBJ2-1, with TRBD2 matching 10 bases. Unmatched junction bases numbered 6, after V lost 3 bases and J lost 4 bases. CDR1 is DFQATT and CDR2 is SNEGSKA in the germline V gene (reference sequence). CDR3 length: 15 amino acids. The CDR3 region has the DNA TGCAGTGCTAGGTTCGGACTAGCGGCTTACAATGAGCAGTTCTTC. Translated, it gives CSARFGLAAYNEQFF.

The chain has TRBV29-1 and TRBJ1-1, with 10 bases identical to TRBD1. This CDR3 contains 13 residues. V lost 7 bases to trimming and J lost 0 bases; unmatched junction nucleotides: 2. CDR1 and CDR2 from the germline V gene are SQVTM and ANQGSEA. The CDR3 bases are TGCAGCGGCGACAGGGGGCTGAACACTGAAGCTTTCTTT. Protein: CSGDRGLNTEAFF.

There are a few counts of this clonotype. The rearrangement joins TRBV3-1 to TRBJ1-2, with D unresolved. Trimming took 0 bases from V and 5 from J, leaving 16 bases between them. Germline V gene lookup returns CDR1 LGHDT and CDR2 YNNKEL (reference sequence). CDR3 length: 16 amino acids. CDR3 amino acids: CASSQERTVVIYGYTF. CDR3 sequence (DNA): TGTGCCAGCAGCCAAGAGCGTACAGTCGTGATATATGGCTACACCTTC.

A few counts support this clonotype. The rearrangement joins TRBV11-2 to TRBJ2-6, with no clear D. The CDR3 contains 14 residues. V lost 6 bases and J lost 0, with 6 bases in between. Germline CDR1 is SGHAT and CDR2 is FQNNGV. The CDR3 DNA sequence: TGTGCCAGCAGGGCGAACTCTGGGGCCAACGTCCTGACTTTC. It translates to CASRANSGANVLTF.

V usage is TRBV2 and J usage is TRBJ1-5, with 8 bases aligning to TRBD1. Germline loops: CDR1 SNHLY, CDR2 FYNNEI. This CDR3 comprises 14 residues. V shed 6 bases and J 3 bases; nucleotides not matched to a gene: 4. CDR3 sequence (DNA): TGTGCCAGCAGGAGGGACAGGTACAATCAGCCCCAGCATTTT. Its protein is CASRRDRYNQPQHF.

This chain connects TRBV7-9 to TRBJ2-3; D ambiguous. This CDR3 is built from 13 residues. Trimming removed 4 bases from V and 4 bases from J, with 9 bases in between. In germline, CDR1 is SEHNR, CDR2 FQNEAQ (reference sequence). CDR3: CASSSPGADTQYF. CDR3 DNA sequence: TGTGCCAGCAGCTCTCCTGGGGCAGATACGCAGTATTTT.

This clonotype was counted between two and nine times. The chain joins TRBV5-1 to TRBJ2-5; unclear D gene. Germline assignment: CDR1 SGHRS and CDR2 YFSETQ. The CDR3 runs 15 residues. V was shortened by 0 bases and J by 1 base, with 10 bases between the two germline ends. In DNA form, the CDR3 reads TGCGCCAGCAGCTTGGTATTAGCCCCCCAAGAGACCCAGTACTTC. It specifies CASSLVLAPQETQYF.

The V call is TRBV28, the J call TRBJ2-3; possible D gene TRBD1, 5 bases. Germline-derived CDR1 and CDR2 are MDHEN and SYDVKM. Trimming took off 1 base at V and 3 bases at J, with 11 bases between the two ends. The CDR3 totals 15 residues. CDR3 nucleotides: TGTGCCAGCAGTTTATTAGAGCCAGGGACAGATACGCAGTATTTT. It yields the protein CASSLLEPGTDTQYF.